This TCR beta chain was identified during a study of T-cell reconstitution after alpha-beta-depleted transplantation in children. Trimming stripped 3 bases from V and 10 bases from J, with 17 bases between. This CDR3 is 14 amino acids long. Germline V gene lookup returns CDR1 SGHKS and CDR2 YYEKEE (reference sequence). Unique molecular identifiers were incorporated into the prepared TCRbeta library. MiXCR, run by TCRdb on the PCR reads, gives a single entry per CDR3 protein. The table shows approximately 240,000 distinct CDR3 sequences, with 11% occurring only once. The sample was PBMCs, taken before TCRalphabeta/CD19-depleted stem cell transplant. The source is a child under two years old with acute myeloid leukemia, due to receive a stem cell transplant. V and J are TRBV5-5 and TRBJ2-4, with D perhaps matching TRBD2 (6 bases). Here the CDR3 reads CASSSPRGGLIQYF. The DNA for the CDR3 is TGTGCCAGCAGCTCCCCCCGGGGAGGATTAATTCAGTACTTC.